These T cell receptor beta chains were read from a single sample in a study of blood T cell repertoires in COVID-19. Using immunoSEQ multiplex PCR, the repertoire was profiled, and TCRdb retains in-frame clones only, with some absent. The top ten clones hold roughly 7.1% of a sample with approximately 350,000 clones, 70% to 90% of them seen once. Sequencing was done on a sample of peripheral blood. The receptors were gathered from a woman aged 55-70 years with COVID-19, enrolled during active disease. CDR3s include the opening cysteine and the closing phenylalanine or tryptophan. A D gene is named only where the DNA matches it firmly. The size field is filled for only some rows; it gives once, few, many or a size class.

size: NA
V: TRBV6-5
J: TRBJ2-5
D: TRBD2
CDR3: CASTLTSGGTGTQYF
DNA: TGTGCCAGCACCCTGACTAGCGGGGGTACCGGGACCCAGTACTTC

size: NA
V: TRBV10-3
J: TRBJ1-2
D: NA
CDR3: CATLPGTSPVFYGYTF
DNA: TGTGCCACCTTACCCGGGACATCTCCCGTATTCTATGGCTACACCTTC

size: NA
V: TRBV2
J: TRBJ2-7
D: TRBD1
CDR3: CASRRTGNSYEQYF
DNA: TGTGCCAGCAGGAGGACAGGCAACTCCTACGAGCAGTACTTC

size: NA
V: TRBV12-5
J: TRBJ1-1
D: TRBD1
CDR3: CASGLAQGAFSEAFF
DNA: TGTGCTAGTGGTTTGGCACAGGGGGCGTTCTCTGAAGCTTTCTTT

size: NA
V: TRBV7-8
J: TRBJ2-7
D: TRBD1
CDR3: CASSLMGQPMPLEQYF
DNA: TGTGCCAGCAGCTTAATGGGACAGCCTATGCCTCTCGAGCAGTACTTC

size: NA
V: TRBV30
J: TRBJ1-2
D: NA
CDR3: CAWWMAERGYGYTF
DNA: TGTGCCTGGTGGATGGCGGAACGGGGCTATGGCTACACCTTC

size: NA
V: TRBV19
J: TRBJ1-5
D: TRBD1
CDR3: CASSGLGTGENQPQHF
DNA: TGTGCCAGTAGCGGCCTGGGGACAGGGGAGAATCAGCCCCAGCATTTT

size: NA
V: TRBV18
J: TRBJ1-2
D: NA
CDR3: CASSPITGIGYGYTF
DNA: TGTGCCAGCTCACCTATCACAGGGATCGGGTATGGCTACACCTTC

size: NA
V: TRBV9
J: TRBJ2-7
D: TRBD2
CDR3: CASSPGGASRYEQYF
DNA: TGTGCCAGCAGCCCGGGAGGGGCCTCTCGCTACGAGCAGTACTTC

size: NA
V: TRBV7-9
J: TRBJ1-5
D: TRBD1
CDR3: CASSVGTGINQPQHF
DNA: TGTGCCAGCAGCGTAGGGACAGGGATTAATCAGCCCCAGCATTTT

size: NA
V: TRBV5-4
J: TRBJ1-2
D: NA
CDR3: CASSFLEGGYTF
DNA: TGTGCCAGCAGCTTTCTTGAGGGTGGCTACACCTTC

size: once
V: TRBV7-6
J: TRBJ1-2
D: NA
CDR3: CASSPPGNYGYTF
DNA: TGTGCCAGCAGCCCCCCGGGGAACTATGGCTACACCTTC

size: NA
V: TRBV30
J: TRBJ2-1
D: NA
CDR3: CAWSVRGVNSYNEQFF
DNA: TGTGCCTGGAGTGTACGAGGTGTAAACTCCTACAATGAGCAGTTCTTC

size: NA
V: TRBV19
J: TRBJ1-1
D: TRBD1
CDR3: CASSAKTGGVAFF
DNA: TGTGCCAGTAGTGCCAAGACAGGGGGGGTAGCTTTCTTT

size: NA
V: TRBV5-1
J: TRBJ1-1
D: NA
CDR3: CASRGGAGTNTEAFF
DNA: TGCGCCAGCCGGGGGGGAGCAGGGACGAACACTGAAGCTTTCTTT

size: NA
V: TRBV5-8
J: TRBJ1-4
D: NA
CDR3: CASSLEGVLGEKLFF
DNA: TGTGCCAGCAGCTTGGAAGGGGTGTTGGGTGAAAAACTGTTTTTT

size: NA
V: TRBV7-3
J: TRBJ1-6
D: NA
CDR3: CASSLQGYNSPLHF
DNA: TGTGCCAGCAGCCTACAGGGCTATAATTCACCCCTCCACTTT

size: NA
V: TRBV19
J: TRBJ2-3
D: TRBD2
CDR3: CASSIDISGGPTDTQYF
DNA: TGTGCCAGTAGTATAGATATAAGCGGGGGACCCACAGATACGCAGTATTTT

size: NA
V: TRBV5-1
J: TRBJ1-1
D: NA
CDR3: CASSLGGPEAFF
DNA: TGCGCCAGCAGCTTGGGGGGCCCTGAAGCTTTCTTT

size: NA
V: TRBV29-1
J: TRBJ2-3
D: NA
CDR3: CSVGLASTDTQYF
DNA: TGCAGCGTTGGGTTAGCTAGCACAGATACGCAGTATTTT

size: NA
V: TRBV13
J: TRBJ1-4
D: TRBD1
CDR3: CASSPWGQANEKLFF
DNA: TGTGCCAGCAGCCCGTGGGGACAGGCTAATGAAAAACTGTTTTTT

size: NA
V: TRBV3-1/TRBV3-2
J: TRBJ1-2
D: NA
CDR3: CASSQGVVRGGYTF
DNA: TGTGCCAGCAGCCAAGGAGTCGTCCGAGGGGGTTACACCTTC

size: NA
V: TRBV2
J: TRBJ2-5
D: TRBD2
CDR3: CASNSGGEQETQYF
DNA: TGTGCCAGCAACTCTGGGGGGGAGCAAGAGACCCAGTACTTC

size: NA
V: TRBV4-2
J: TRBJ2-5
D: TRBD2
CDR3: CASSQGVGGQETQYF
DNA: TGTGCCAGCAGCCAGGGGGTGGGGGGGCAAGAGACCCAGTACTTC

size: once
V: TRBV23-1
J: TRBJ2-7
D: NA
CDR3: CASSQSYRVREQYF
DNA: TGCGCCAGCAGTCAATCTTACAGGGTGAGGGAGCAGTACTTC

size: NA
V: TRBV6-2/TRBV6-3
J: TRBJ2-1
D: TRBD2
CDR3: CASSYSPGGAGGLSYNEQFF
DNA: TGTGCCAGCAGTTACTCTCCTGGAGGAGCGGGGGGTCTTTCCTACAATGAGCAGTTCTTC

size: NA
V: TRBV5-1
J: TRBJ1-2
D: NA
CDR3: CASSLGRDGLYGYTF
DNA: TGCGCCAGCAGCTTGGGGCGGGACGGACTCTATGGCTACACCTTC

size: NA
V: TRBV28
J: TRBJ1-6
D: TRBD1
CDR3: CASSTTGTGYPPLHF
DNA: TGTGCCAGCAGTACAACCGGGACAGGGTACCCACCCCTCCACTTT

size: NA
V: TRBV11-3
J: TRBJ1-1
D: NA
CDR3: CASSKNTLEGLNTEAFF
DNA: TGTGCCAGCAGCAAAAACACCCTCGAGGGTTTGAACACTGAAGCTTTCTTT

size: NA
V: TRBV6-5
J: TRBJ1-2
D: NA
CDR3: CASLGGIRGYTF
DNA: TGTGCCAGCCTCGGGGGGATCCGGGGCTACACCTTC

size: NA
V: TRBV6-5
J: TRBJ2-7
D: TRBD1
CDR3: CASRSTRGPGEQYF
DNA: TGTGCCAGCAGAAGCACAAGGGGGCCTGGCGAGCAGTACTTC

size: NA
V: TRBV19
J: TRBJ1-4
D: NA
CDR3: CASSRLQETEKLFF
DNA: TGTGCCAGTAGTCGATTACAGGAGACAGAAAAACTGTTTTTT

size: NA
V: TRBV18
J: TRBJ2-7
D: TRBD1
CDR3: CASSPSGTGVYEQYF
DNA: TGTGCCAGCTCACCTTCCGGGACAGGGGTTTACGAGCAGTACTTC

size: NA
V: TRBV2
J: TRBJ1-2
D: TRBD1
CDR3: CASISEAGTGMGGYTF
DNA: TGTGCCAGCATTTCCGAGGCCGGGACAGGGATGGGTGGCTACACCTTC

size: NA
V: TRBV11-2
J: TRBJ1-1
D: NA
CDR3: CASSLAWRRVEAFF
DNA: TGTGCCAGCAGCTTAGCCTGGCGGCGGGTAGAAGCTTTCTTT

size: NA
V: TRBV6-5
J: TRBJ1-4
D: TRBD1
CDR3: CASSTGVANEKLFF
DNA: TGTGCCAGCAGCACAGGGGTAGCTAATGAAAAACTGTTTTTT

size: NA
V: TRBV2
J: TRBJ2-3
D: TRBD1
CDR3: CASSGGDRVSHIDTQYF
DNA: TGTGCCAGCAGTGGGGGGGACAGGGTCTCACATATTGATACGCAGTATTTT

size: NA
V: TRBV30
J: TRBJ2-3
D: TRBD1
CDR3: CAWRTGTGEDTQYF
DNA: TGTGCCTGGAGGACCGGGACAGGGGAAGATACGCAGTATTTT

size: NA
V: TRBV6-5
J: TRBJ1-4
D: TRBD1
CDR3: CASSPGRGREKLFF
DNA: TGTGCCAGCAGCCCCGGTAGGGGGCGAGAAAAACTGTTTTTT

size: NA
V: TRBV11-3
J: TRBJ2-1
D: NA
CDR3: CASSFGLVDEQFF
DNA: TGTGCCAGCAGCTTCGGACTCGTCGATGAGCAGTTCTTC

size: NA
V: TRBV6-2/TRBV6-3
J: TRBJ1-1
D: NA
CDR3: CASSQSGEAFF
DNA: TGTGCCAGCAGTCAGAGCGGTGAAGCTTTCTTT